The sequence of this T cell receptor beta chain was determined in a study of early T cells in non-severe SARS-CoV-2 infection. Trimming removed 10 bases from V and 1 base from J, with 13 bases in between. Germline V CDR1 and CDR2: ENHRY, SYGVKD. The CDR3 has 13 residues. General study findings and limits: CD4 and private specificities were missed by VDJdb matching, which favored anti-spike CD8 responses.

Individual cDNA molecules received unique molecular identifiers during library preparation. TCRdb called the 5' RACE reads again in MiXCR, with one record for every CDR3 protein. The profile covers 68,000 or so distinct CDR3 sequences, with 10% to 15% appearing a single time and over 1.5% taken by the ten largest. This clonotype showed up many times. The antigen is undetermined. The source of this sequence is an adult who was a healthcare worker with PCR-confirmed SARS-CoV-2 infection or an uninfected control (not recorded which). The chain recombines TRBV10-3 with TRBJ2-5; tentative D call: TRBD1 (5 bases). Sequencing was carried out using whole blood. CDR3 sequence (DNA): TGTGCCACGAGAGACAGCCTCCAAGAGACCCAGTACTTC. Protein: CATRDSLQETQYF.